Listed below are T cell receptor beta chains from one sample, sequenced in a study of breast tumors, draining lymph nodes, adjacent tissues. TCRdb used MiXCR to reprocess the multiplex PCR reads, holding one entry per CDR3 protein. Counted here are 150,000 to 200,000 distinct CDR3 sequences, 33% occurring once; the ten biggest clones make up approximately 4.3%. The sample was axillary lymph node tissue. These receptors originate from a female donor with breast cancer. Some clones in this sample may be carry-over from other donors' samples. Both conserved end residues are part of each CDR3. A D gene is named only where the DNA matches it firmly. Rows give clone size only sometimes, using once, few, many, or a class for an expanded clone.

TRBD2,TRBJ2-1,TRBV20-1,many,CSPYREGNYNEQFF,TGCAGCCCATACCGGGAGGGAAACTACAATGAGCAGTTCTTC
TRBD1,TRBJ2-5,TRBV20-1,.,CSVPGQGAATQYF,TGCAGTGTTCCTGGACAGGGGGCCGCGACCCAGTACTTC
TRBD2,TRBJ2-7,TRBV7-2,few,CASSLVPLGGGWGGEQYF,TGTGCCAGCAGCTTGGTTCCCCTGGGGGGGGGGTGGGGTGGTGAGCAGTACTTC
.,TRBJ1-4,TRBV15,many,CATSRSGRTRTNEKLFF,TGTGCCACCAGCAGGAGCGGCAGGACACGGACTAATGAAAAACTGTTTTTT
.,TRBJ1-1,TRBV4-2,once,CASSPNGYLITEASF,TGTGCCAGCAGCCCAAACGGGTACCTGATCACTGAAGCTTCCTTT
.,TRBJ2-3,TRBV2,many,CASSTWTLDTQYF,TGTGCCAGCAGTACCTGGACACTAGATACGCAGTATTTT
.,TRBJ2-5,TRBV27,many,CASSSIRDVQETQYF,TGTGCCAGCAGTTCTATCCGGGACGTCCAAGAGACCCAGTACTTC
.,TRBJ2-3,TRBV7-9,.,CATTGHLATDTQYF,TGTGCCACCACGGGACATTTGGCGACAGATACGCAGTATTTT
.,TRBJ2-1,TRBV13,many,CASSPRGSGDEQFF,TGTGCCAGCAGCCCGAGGGGGAGTGGCGATGAGCAGTTCTTC
TRBD1,TRBJ2-7,TRBV27,few,CASSMPGQGIHEQYF,TGTGCCAGCAGTATGCCGGGACAGGGCATCCACGAGCAGTACTTC
TRBD2,TRBJ2-7,TRBV7-8,few,CASSLGTTSGVIIHEQYF,TGTGCCAGCAGCTTGGGGACGACTAGCGGGGTTATAATCCACGAGCAGTACTTC
.,TRBJ2-3,TRBV9,many,CASSVRGTSSTDTQYF,TGTGCCAGCAGCGTGAGGGGGACTTCTAGCACAGATACGCAGTATTTT
.,TRBJ2-3,TRBV7-2,many,CASSLRLEGTQYF,TGTGCCAGCAGCTTACGTCTAGAGGGTACGCAGTATTTT
TRBD2,TRBJ2-1,TRBV7-3,.,CASSKASGISYSEQFF,TGTGCCAGCAGCAAGGCTAGCGGGATCTCCTACAGTGAGCAGTTCTTC
.,TRBJ1-3,TRBV29-1,.,CSALPLPGAGNAIYF,TGCAGCGCCCTACCACTACCTGGGGCTGGAAACGCCATATATTTT
TRBD1,TRBJ2-2,TRBV6-1,many,CASLTGVVGGELFF,TGTGCCAGCTTGACAGGGGTGGTTGGCGGGGAGCTGTTTTTT
.,TRBJ2-5,TRBV7-9,many,CASSFTGRAETQYF,TGTGCCAGCAGCTTCACAGGGAGGGCAGAGACCCAGTACTTC
.,TRBJ2-2,TRBV7-7,many,CASSLSGYTGELFF,TGTGCTAGCAGCTTATCCGGGTACACCGGGGAGCTGTTTTTT
.,TRBJ2-6,TRBV7-6,many,CASSSRTGFSGANVLTF,TGTGCCAGCAGCTCTAGAACAGGCTTCTCTGGGGCCAACGTCCTGACTTTC
.,TRBJ1-1,TRBV5-4,.,CASSRNRVADTEAFF,TGTGCCAGCAGCAGAAACAGGGTCGCGGACACTGAAGCTTTCTTT
.,TRBJ1-6,TRBV4-1,.,CASSQAPFAGGHDSPLHF,TGCGCCAGCAGCCAGGCACCCTTCGCGGGAGGGCATGATTCACCCCTCCACTTT
TRBD1,TRBJ1-4,TRBV7-9,many,CASSSSQGASEKLFF,TGTGCCAGCAGCTCATCACAGGGGGCGAGCGAAAAACTGTTTTTT
TRBD1,TRBJ1-4,TRBV5-6,.,CATTPGQGNDEKLFF,TGTGCCACTACACCGGGACAGGGAAACGATGAAAAACTGTTTTTT
.,TRBJ2-5,TRBV6-1,.,CASSRSRGLETQYF,TGTGCCAGCAGTCGAAGCAGGGGACTGGAGACCCAGTACTTC
.,TRBJ2-7,TRBV12-3/TRBV12-4,many,CASSRFYEQYF,TGTGCCAGCAGCCGATTCTACGAGCAGTACTTC
.,TRBJ2-7,TRBV2,.,CASSSPICSARGGRNPTYEQYF,.
TRBD1,TRBJ2-1,TRBV27,.,CAVSSGTGGNEQFF,TGTGCCGTTTCTTCCGGGACAGGGGGCAATGAGCAGTTCTTC
TRBD1,TRBJ1-2,TRBV12-3/TRBV12-4,.,CASSFNDRDGYTF,TGTGCCAGCAGTTTTAACGACAGGGACGGCTACACCTTC
TRBD1,TRBJ2-7,TRBV9,.,CASSSAGTGDEQYF,TGTGCCAGCAGCTCCGCCGGGACAGGGGACGAGCAGTACTTC
TRBD2,TRBJ2-1,TRBV12-3/TRBV12-4,.,CASSSAGTSRNEQFF,TGTGCCAGCAGTTCCGCCGGGACTAGCCGGAACGAGCAGTTCTTC
.,TRBJ1-1,TRBV29-1,few,CSVEGQGIEAFF,TGCAGCGTTGAAGGGCAGGGGATCGAAGCTTTCTTT
.,TRBJ2-1,TRBV7-6,many,CASRSQAGGAARDEQFF,TGTGCCAGCAGGTCCCAGGCCGGGGGAGCCGCCCGCGATGAGCAGTTCTTC
.,TRBJ2-5,TRBV12-3/TRBV12-4,many,CASSLQGGPRGQETQYF,TGTGCCAGCAGTTTACAAGGGGGGCCCAGGGGCCAAGAGACCCAGTACTTC
.,TRBJ1-1,TRBV29-1,few,CSVSYMNTEAFF,TGCAGCGTTTCTTACATGAACACTGAAGCTTTCTTT
.,TRBJ1-6,TRBV2,.,CASRGEGFPLHF,TGTGCCAGCAGGGGCGAAGGCTTCCCCCTCCACTTT
TRBD2,TRBJ2-5,TRBV18,many,CASSQPGLAVQETQYF,TGTGCCAGCTCACAGCCGGGACTAGCGGTCCAAGAGACCCAGTACTTC
.,TRBJ1-1,TRBV10-2,.,CASSEGRGRWNTEAFF,TGCGCCAGCAGTGAGGGGAGGGGACGGTGGAACACTGAAGCTTTCTTT
.,TRBJ2-1,TRBV2,many,CASSDGLTSSYNEQFF,TGTGCCAGCAGTGACGGCCTGACAAGCTCCTACAATGAGCAGTTCTTC
.,TRBJ1-3,TRBV3-1,.,CASSQDSSGNTIYF,TGTGCCAGCAGCCAAGACAGCTCTGGAAACACCATATATTTT
.,TRBJ2-1,TRBV24-1,few,CATSHSSYNEQFF,TGTGCCACCAGTCACAGCTCCTACAATGAGCAGTTCTTC
.,TRBJ2-2,TRBV11-3,many,CASSLAGSNTGELFF,TGTGCCAGCAGCTTAGCAGGATCGAACACCGGGGAGCTGTTTTTT
.,TRBJ1-2,TRBV20-1,many,CSASVGGGDYGYTF,TGCAGTGCTAGTGTGGGGGGAGGAGACTATGGCTACACCTTC
.,TRBJ2-7,TRBV6-5,once,CASSHLQGYKQYF,TGTGCCAGCAGTCACCTTCAGGGTTATAAGCAGTACTTC
.,TRBJ2-5,TRBV7-3,many,CASSPGGVGDQETQYF,TGTGCCAGCAGCCCGGGTGGGGTAGGGGACCAAGAGACCCAGTACTTC
.,TRBJ1-2,TRBV3-1,many,CASSPGTNYGYTF,TGTGCCAGCAGCCCGGGGACAAACTATGGCTACACCTTC
TRBD1,TRBJ1-3,TRBV9,many,CASSVGPPQGSGNTIYF,TGTGCCAGCAGCGTAGGCCCCCCACAGGGGTCTGGAAACACCATATATTTT
TRBD2,TRBJ2-3,TRBV20-1,.,CSAVLAGGWYF,TGCAGTGCCGTCCTAGCGGGAGGGTGGTATTTT
.,TRBJ2-7,TRBV5-1,many,CASSLDRPYEQYF,TGCGCCAGCAGCTTGGACCGGCCCTACGAGCAGTACTTC
TRBD1,TRBJ1-6,TRBV7-8,many,CASSLATGTGNSPLHF,TGTGCCAGCAGCTTAGCGACCGGGACAGGGAATTCACCCCTCCACTTT
.,TRBJ1-2,TRBV12-3/TRBV12-4,many,CASSLGATGPYGYTF,TGTGCCAGCAGTTTAGGGGCAACAGGCCCCTATGGCTACACCTTC
.,TRBJ1-2,TRBV14,many,CASSQLDGRYGYTF,TGTGCCAGCAGCCAATTGGACGGACGCTATGGCTACACCTTC
.,TRBJ2-7,TRBV5-4,many,CASSLPPGRANEQYF,TGTGCCAGCAGCCTGCCTCCGGGCAGGGCCAACGAGCAGTACTTC
.,TRBJ2-4,TRBV11-3,few,CASSPGLAKNIQYF,TGTGCCAGCAGCCCAGGGCTAGCCAAAAACATTCAGTACTTC